This is a list of T cell receptor beta chains from one sample in a study of cytomegalovirus exposure and HLA in healthy donors. Clones were sequenced by immunoSEQ multiplex PCR, and TCRdb holds only the in-frame ones, with some missing. This sample yields about 97,000 clones, of which roughly 83% are seen a single time; about 3.1% belongs to the top ten. The specimen sequenced was PBMCs. The receptors originated from a male donor in good health and CMV-seropositive. Each CDR3 is given with its conserved first and last residue. Each record gives: CDR3 length, D gene, V gene, J gene, clone size, CDR3 DNA, CDR3 protein. D genes are given only for firm matches. Some rows mark clone size as missing; the rest say once, few, many or name a class of expanded clone.

length: 15; D: -; V: TRBV19; J: TRBJ2-5; size: -; DNA: TGTGCCAGTAGTACTGGCAGGGGCGGAAGAGAGACCCAGTACTTC; CDR3: CASSTGRGGRETQYF
length: 15; D: -; V: TRBV6-5; J: TRBJ1-1; size: -; DNA: TGTGCCAGCAGTTACTCGATACAGGGTTTCACTGAAGCTTTCTTT; CDR3: CASSYSIQGFTEAFF
length: 16; D: TRBD2; V: TRBV9; J: TRBJ2-3; size: -; DNA: TGTGCCAGCAGCGTCCCAGCGGGGTCGGTGGGGGATACGCAGTATTTT; CDR3: CASSVPAGSVGDTQYF
length: 13; D: -; V: TRBV6-1; J: TRBJ2-6; size: -; DNA: TGTGCCAGCAGTGGGGCCTTGGGCAACGTCCTGACTTTC; CDR3: CASSGALGNVLTF
length: 15; D: TRBD1; V: TRBV19; J: TRBJ2-5; size: -; DNA: TGTGCCAGTAGTATTCTCGGACAGGGCGGGGAGACCCAGTACTTC; CDR3: CASSILGQGGETQYF
length: 13; D: -; V: TRBV5-6; J: TRBJ2-3; size: few; DNA: TGTGCCAGCAGCTTCTACGTTGCAGATACGCAGTATTTT; CDR3: CASSFYVADTQYF
length: 15; D: -; V: TRBV7-9; J: TRBJ1-4; size: -; DNA: TGTGCCAGCAGCTTAGAACTCGCAACTAATGAAAAACTGTTTTTT; CDR3: CASSLELATNEKLFF
length: 17; D: -; V: TRBV5-6; J: TRBJ1-2; size: -; DNA: TGTGTCAGCAGCTTGGATGCGGTAACCCAGGGGAACTATGGCTACACCTTC; CDR3: CVSSLDAVTQGNYGYTF
length: 15; D: TRBD2; V: TRBV5-8; J: TRBJ2-1; size: few; DNA: TGTGCCAGCAGCCATAGCGGGACTACATGGAATGAGCAGTTCTTC; CDR3: CASSHSGTTWNEQFF
length: 15; D: -; V: TRBV4-1; J: TRBJ2-2; size: -; DNA: TGCGCCAGCAGCCAAGATTCAAGAGGCACCGGGGAGCTGTTTTTT; CDR3: CASSQDSRGTGELFF
length: 14; D: TRBD1; V: TRBV5-5; J: TRBJ1-2; size: -; DNA: TGTGCCAGCAGCTTAGGGACAGGAAACTATGGCTACACCTTC; CDR3: CASSLGTGNYGYTF
length: 16; D: TRBD1; V: TRBV7-6; J: TRBJ2-7; size: few; DNA: TGTGCCAGCAGCCGACGTACAGGGGAAAGCTCCTACGAGCAGTACTTC; CDR3: CASSRRTGESSYEQYF
length: 15; D: -; V: TRBV19; J: TRBJ2-2; size: few; DNA: TGTGCCAGTACGCGTGGGGAGTTTGCCACCGGGGAGCTGTTTTTT; CDR3: CASTRGEFATGELFF
length: 12; D: -; V: TRBV30; J: TRBJ1-6; size: once; DNA: TGTGCCTGGAGTTTTAATAATTCACCCCTCCACTTT; CDR3: CAWSFNNSPLHF
length: 15; D: -; V: TRBV30; J: TRBJ2-7; size: few; DNA: TGTGCCTGGAGTGGGAGGCTAGTCAGCTCCTACGAGCAGTACTTC; CDR3: CAWSGRLVSSYEQYF
length: 15; D: -; V: TRBV9; J: TRBJ2-5; size: -; DNA: TGTGCCAGCAGCGTGAACAGGGATCCCCAAGAGACCCAGTACTTC; CDR3: CASSVNRDPQETQYF
length: 14; D: TRBD2; V: TRBV7-9; J: TRBJ2-7; size: -; DNA: TGTGCCAGCAGCCACGAGGGGCGGGGGAACGAGCAGTACTTC; CDR3: CASSHEGRGNEQYF
length: 14; D: TRBD1; V: TRBV4-2; J: TRBJ1-2; size: -; DNA: TGTGCCAGCAGCCAGGACAGGGACCTTGGTGGCTACACCTTC; CDR3: CASSQDRDLGGYTF
length: 11; D: -; V: TRBV29-1; J: TRBJ1-2; size: -; DNA: TGCAGCGAAGGGACTTTATATGGCTACACCTTC; CDR3: CSEGTLYGYTF
length: 16; D: TRBD1; V: TRBV29-1; J: TRBJ2-1; size: -; DNA: TGCAGCGTTGAAGGCGTACAGGGGGTCTCCTACAATGAGCAGTTCTTC; CDR3: CSVEGVQGVSYNEQFF